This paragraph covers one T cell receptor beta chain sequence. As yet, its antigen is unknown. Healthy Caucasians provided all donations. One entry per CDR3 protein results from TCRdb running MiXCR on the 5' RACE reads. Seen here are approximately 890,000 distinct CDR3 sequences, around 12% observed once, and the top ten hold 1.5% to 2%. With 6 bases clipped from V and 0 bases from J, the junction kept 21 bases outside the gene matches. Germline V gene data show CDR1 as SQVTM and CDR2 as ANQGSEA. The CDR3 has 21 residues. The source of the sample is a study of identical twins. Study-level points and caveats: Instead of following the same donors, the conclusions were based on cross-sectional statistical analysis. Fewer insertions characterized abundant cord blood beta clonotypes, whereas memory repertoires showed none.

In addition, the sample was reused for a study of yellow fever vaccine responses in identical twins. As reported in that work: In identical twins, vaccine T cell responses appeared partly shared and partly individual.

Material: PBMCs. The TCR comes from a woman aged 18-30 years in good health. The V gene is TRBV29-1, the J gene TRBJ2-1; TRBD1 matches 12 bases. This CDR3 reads CSVLPSTPGQGALSSYNEQFF. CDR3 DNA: TGCAGCGTCCTACCAAGTACTCCGGGACAGGGGGCCCTTAGCTCCTACAATGAGCAGTTCTTC.